Below, 32 T cell receptor beta chains from the same sample are listed, as sequenced in a study of OX40 agonist ivuxolimab in advanced cancers. TCRdb keeps only in-frame clones here, not all; method: immunoSEQ multiplex PCR. Among fewer than 120,000 clones listed, around nine tenths were seen once. This material consisted of CD4+ or CD8+ T cells sorted from blood, taken in a trial of the OX40 agonist ivuxolimab. The receptors originated from an adult with an advanced solid tumor such as melanoma, head and neck, liver or kidney cancer.

This clone is a singleton in its sample. V gene TRBV4-3 combines with J gene TRBJ1-4, with D possibly TRBD1 on 5 matching bases. Germline V CDR1 and CDR2: LGHNA, YSLEER. V was trimmed by 3 bases and J by 8 bases, leaving 10 bases between them. The CDR3 has 13 residues. In DNA, the CDR3 is TGCGCCAGCAGCCATGGGACCGAAGAAAAACTGTTTTTT. This encodes CASSHGTEEKLFF.

The chain joins TRBV11-2 to TRBJ2-1; unclear D gene. This CDR3 has 14 residues. Trimming took 5 bases from V and 3 from J, leaving 11 bases between them. Germline values: CDR1 SGHAT, CDR2 FQNNGV. The CDR3 coding sequence is TGTGCCAGCAGCCAGGCCTACCTCTACAATGAGCAGTTCTTC. Translated, it gives CASSQAYLYNEQFF. Full variable domain (rest looked up from reference TRBV11-2 and TRBJ2-1): EAGVAQSPRYKIIEKRQSVAFWCNPISGHATLYWYQQILGQGPKLLIQFQNNGVVDDSQLPKDRFSAERLKGVDSTLKIQPAKLEDSAVYLCASSQAYLYNEQFFGPGTRLTVL.

The J gene is TRBJ1-5, the V gene TRBV19; the match to TRBD1 covers 7 bases. Germline V lookup: CDR1 LNHDA, CDR2 SQIVND (reference sequence). This CDR3 has 15 amino acids. V lost 4 bases, J lost 0 bases, and 3 bases stayed unmatched. The CDR3 bases are TGTGCCAGTAGTACGACAGGGTTTAGCAATCAGCCCCAGCATTTT. Its translation is CASSTTGFSNQPQHF.

The chain has TRBV28 and TRBJ1-5, with 11 bases aligning to TRBD1. The CDR3 covers 16 residues. From germline, CDR1 is MDHEN and CDR2 SYDVKM. The V segment lost 8 bases and the J segment 5 bases; nucleotides outside the gene matches: 11. The CDR3 reads CASSPADRGRYQPQHF. As DNA, the CDR3 is TGTGCCAGCTCCCCCGCGGACAGGGGGCGGTATCAGCCCCAGCATTTT.

The chain couples TRBV21-1 to TRBJ1-3; the table's D gene call, TRBD1, was not cross checked with the DNA. TRBV21-1 is given as a pseudogene. This CDR3 is 15 amino acids long. Here the CDR3 reads CASSRRTGIRDTIYF. The CDR3 DNA sequence: TGTGCCAGCAGCAGACGGACAGGGATAAGGGACACCATATATTTT.

The chain has TRBV4-3 and TRBJ1-5; 8 positions match TRBD1. This CDR3 has 15 residues. CDR1 LGHNA and CDR2 YSLEER come from the germline V gene. The V gene end was trimmed by 4 bases and the J gene end by 3 bases; junction bases not matched to a gene: 5. CDR3: CASSLGTGNNQPQHF. In DNA form, the CDR3 reads TGCGCCAGCAGCCTCGGGACAGGCAACAATCAGCCCCAGCATTTT.

The genes are TRBV13 and TRBJ2-3; 12 bases fit TRBD1. Trimming cost V 8 bases and J 5 bases; bases outside gene matches: 2. This CDR3 has 13 residues. Germline V gene lookup returns CDR1 PRHDT and CDR2 FYEKMQ (reference sequence). The CDR3 loop is CASGTGGRDTQYF. CDR3 DNA: TGTGCCAGCGGGACAGGGGGCAGAGATACGCAGTATTTT.

The chain recombines TRBV19 with TRBJ2-5; 9 positions agree with TRBD2. Trimming took 9 bases from V and 5 from J; bases not matched to a gene: 13. Germline-derived CDR1 and CDR2 are LNHDA and SQIVND (reference sequence). The CDR3 is 15 amino acids. The CDR3 DNA follows: TGTGCCAGCAATAGCGGGAGCCAGTTAAGCGAGACCCAGTACTTC. It codes for CASNSGSQLSETQYF.

This chain connects TRBV4-3 to TRBJ1-1; a weak D match, TRBD1 (5 bases). Germline V CDR1 and CDR2: LGHNA, YSLEER. The CDR3 has 16 residues. Trimming stripped 0 bases from V and 6 bases from J, with 17 bases between. The CDR3 loop reads CASSQDPGLRGPEAFF. The CDR3, as DNA: TGCGCCAGCAGCCAAGATCCGGGACTTAGGGGACCTGAAGCTTTCTTT.

This clone was observed a single time. In nucleotides, the CDR3 is TGCGCCAGCAGCCAAGATCTGGCAGACGAAAATGAAAAACTGTTTTTT. Translating it yields CASSQDLADENEKLFF. V is TRBV4-3 and J is TRBJ1-4; D call uncertain. This CDR3 is built from 16 residues. Per the germline V gene, CDR1 is LGHNA and CDR2 is YSLEER. With 0 bases removed from V and 5 bases from J, the gap between germline ends came to 13 bases.

The chain links TRBV9 to TRBJ2-1; D unresolved. The CDR3 has 16 residues. Looked up from germline, CDR1 is SGDLS and CDR2 is YYNGEE. Deletions cut 0 bases from V and 6 bases from J, with 16 bases between. The CDR3 DNA is TGTGCCAGCAGCGTAGATCCTTCGAGGAATGTCAATGAGCAGTTCTTC. Translation gives CASSVDPSRNVNEQFF.

The chain carries TRBV6-6 and TRBJ1-3; D possibly corresponds to TRBD1 (6 bases). Germline V gene sequence: CDR1 MNHNY, CDR2 SVGAGI (reference sequence). The CDR3 extends over 14 amino acids. The V gene lost 6 bases and the J gene lost 1 base, with 10 bases spanning the gap. For the CDR3, the DNA is TGTGCCAGCAGAGCTGACAGGTCTGGAAACACCATATATTTT. Translation gives CASRADRSGNTIYF.

The chain links TRBV7-2 to TRBJ2-7; possibly TRBD2 for D (6 bases). The V end lost 5 bases, the J end lost 3 bases, and 17 bases lay between the germline ends. The germline CDR1 and CDR2 sequences are SGHTA and FQGNSA. The CDR3 runs 15 residues. As DNA, the CDR3 is TGTGCCAGCAGCCTTATCACGGGACTCCTCTACGAGCAGTACTTC. Its translation: CASSLITGLLYEQYF.

In its sample, this clone was seen once. This rearrangement joins TRBV6-5 to TRBJ1-1; D not resolved. CDR1 is MNHEY and CDR2 is SVGAGI in the germline V gene. V lost 6 bases, J lost 0 bases, and 8 bases lay in between. This CDR3 has 13 residues. The CDR3 sequence is CASRPGVNTEAFF. As DNA, the CDR3 is TGTGCCAGCAGGCCCGGTGTGAACACTGAAGCTTTCTTT.

This CDR3 reads CASSQVTLAGGNNEQFF. The DNA for the CDR3 is TGTGCCAGCAGCCAAGTGACCTTAGCGGGAGGAAACAATGAGCAGTTCTTC. The V call is TRBV4-2, the J call TRBJ2-1; 10 nucleotides match TRBD2. This CDR3 spans 17 amino acids. V shed 1 base, J shed 5 bases, and the junction held 8 bases outside the gene matches. The V gene's germline CDR1 is LGHNA and CDR2 YNFKEQ.

The J gene is TRBJ1-1, the V gene TRBV19, with 8 bases aligning to TRBD1. Germline CDR1 and CDR2: LNHDA and SQIVND (reference sequence). Losses at the gene ends were 6 bases for V and 5 bases for J; bases not matched to a gene: 11. The CDR3 loop spans 15 amino acids. The CDR3 DNA sequence: TGTGCCAGTAGCCCGACAGGGGAGCCAGGGACTGAAGCTTTCTTT. Protein: CASSPTGEPGTEAFF.

This clone came up a few times. The gene calls are TRBV7-9 and TRBJ1-2, with D perhaps matching TRBD1 (6 bases). This CDR3 spans 17 amino acids. The V end was cut by 1 base, the J end by 8 bases, with 23 bases between. The germline gives CDR1 SEHNR, CDR2 FQNEAQ (reference sequence). The CDR3 sequence: CASSLGMIRRGESGYTF. CDR3 bases: TGTGCCAGCAGCTTAGGTATGATCCGCAGGGGAGAGAGCGGCTACACCTTC.

The V call is TRBV27, the J call TRBJ1-1; D may be TRBD1 (5 bases). CDR3 size: 16 residues. Trimming pared 4 bases from V and 0 bases from J, leaving 15 bases between. Per the germline V gene, CDR1 is MNHEY and CDR2 is SMNVEV (reference sequence). The CDR3 is CASSSRGTSMNTEAFF. As DNA, the CDR3 is TGTGCCAGCAGTTCCCGCGGGACTTCTATGAACACTGAAGCTTTCTTT.

V usage is TRBV9 and J usage is TRBJ1-4, with 7 bases lining up with TRBD1. V gave up 3 bases and J gave up 5 bases; unmatched junction bases: 4. This CDR3 contains 14 residues. Germline lookup yields CDR1 SGDLS and CDR2 YYNGEE. The CDR3 nucleotides read TGTGCCAGCAGCGAAGGGGGCCTAAATGAAAAACTGTTTTTT. The encoded protein is CASSEGGLNEKLFF.

This clone was seen just once. The chain couples TRBV5-1 to TRBJ2-6; possibly TRBD1 for D (5 bases). Deletions cut 4 bases from V and 4 bases from J, with 12 bases between. Germline V gene data show CDR1 as SGHRS and CDR2 as YFSETQ. CDR3 length: 15 residues. The CDR3 bases are TGCGCCAGCAGCCCGACACAGGCGGGGGCCAACGTCCTGACTTTC. It yields the protein CASSPTQAGANVLTF. Filled out from reference TRBV5-1 and TRBJ2-6, the complete variable domain reads KAGVTQTPRYLIKTRGQQVTLSCSPISGHRSVSWYQQTPGQGLQFLFEYFSETQRNKGNFPGRFSGRQFSNSRSEMNVSTLELGDSALYLCASSPTQAGANVLTFGAGSRLTVL.

The chain is built from TRBV6-5 and TRBJ2-7; D tentatively reads TRBD1 or TRBD2 (7 bases each). Trimming cost V 6 bases and J 2 bases, with 14 bases left between them. This CDR3 is 14 amino acids long. Per the germline V gene, CDR1 is MNHEY and CDR2 is SVGAGI. The CDR3 bases are TGTGCCAGCAGGGGAGGGACAGCAGCCTACGAGCAGTACTTC. Protein product: CASRGGTAAYEQYF.

With regard to this clone: At one end, the junction sequence differs from germline, possibly due to a read error. The chain employs TRBV7-7 and TRBJ2-2, with a weak D call TRBD2 (5 bases). CDR1 is SSHAT and CDR2 is FNYEAQ in the germline V gene (reference sequence). The CDR3 extends over 14 amino acids. CDR3 DNA: TGTGCTAGCAGCTTAAGCGGGAACACCGGGGAGCTGTTTTTT. Protein sequence: CASSLSGNTGELFF.

The genes are TRBV9 and TRBJ2-3; D unclear. CDR1 SGDLS and CDR2 YYNGEE come from the germline V gene. The CDR3 is made up of 15 amino acids. V lost 0 bases to trimming and J lost 0 bases, with 8 bases between them. In nucleotides, the CDR3 is TGTGCCAGCAGCGTAGGGGCAGATAGCACAGATACGCAGTATTTT. Translating it yields CASSVGADSTDTQYF.

The V call is TRBV2, the J call TRBJ2-7; the match to TRBD1 covers 9 bases. CDR1 and CDR2 from the germline V gene are SNHLY and FYNNEI. The trim removed 7 bases at V and 4 bases at J, leaving 5 bases unmatched. The CDR3 is 13 amino acids. The DNA of the CDR3 is TGTGCCAGCATTCTGGACAGGGGTTACGAGCAGTACTTC. Its protein is CASILDRGYEQYF.

This chain connects TRBV12-5 to TRBJ2-1; TRBD1 might be the D (6 bases). Looked up from germline, CDR1 is LGHNT and CDR2 is FRNRAP. The CDR3 length is 14 residues. Trimming pared 7 bases from V and 0 bases from J, leaving 10 bases between. The CDR3 DNA is TGTGCTAGTGCCCCGACAGGCTCCTACAATGAGCAGTTCTTC. This encodes CASAPTGSYNEQFF.

V usage is TRBV7-8 and J usage is TRBJ1-5; D is undetermined. The CDR3 consists of 15 residues. In germline, CDR1 is SGHVS, CDR2 FQNEAQ. V lost 5 bases to trimming and J lost 9 bases, with 20 bases between them. DNA of the CDR3: TGTGCCAGCAGCCCCAAGGGCACCTCGGTCGTGCCCCAGCATTTT. Amino acid sequence: CASSPKGTSVVPQHF.

The V and J genes are TRBV18 and TRBJ2-2; D gene unclear. CDR1 and CDR2 (germline): KGHSH, LQKENI. The CDR3 has 16 residues. V was trimmed by 4 bases and J by 0 bases, leaving 12 bases between them. DNA for the CDR3: TGTGCCAGCTCACTGTCAACCAACGCGAACACCGGGGAGCTGTTTTTT. This gives the protein CASSLSTNANTGELFF.

This clone was observed once. This CDR3 is CASSWGPSEGKNEKLFF. The CDR3 DNA follows: TGTGCCAGCAGCTGGGGGCCTTCCGAGGGGAAAAATGAAAAACTGTTTTTT. This chain joins TRBV5-6 and TRBJ1-4, with D perhaps matching TRBD1 (6 bases). CDR3 length: 17 amino acids. Germline V lookup: CDR1 SGHDT, CDR2 YYEEEE. Trimming cost V 3 bases and J 5 bases, with 20 bases left between them.

V gene TRBV5-1 combines with J gene TRBJ1-5, with D perhaps matching TRBD1 (6 bases). Germline V CDR1 and CDR2: SGHRS, YFSETQ. This CDR3 has 16 residues. Trimming stripped 0 bases from V and 3 bases from J, with 13 bases between. The CDR3 protein is CASSLGVRDTNQPQHF. CDR3 coding DNA: TGCGCCAGCAGCTTGGGGGTCCGGGACACCAATCAGCCCCAGCATTTT.

The chain carries TRBV30 and TRBJ2-1, with D possibly being TRBD1 or TRBD2 (5 bases each). Trimming took off 0 bases at V and 7 bases at J, with 13 bases between the two ends. This CDR3 is built from 14 residues. Germline CDR1 GTSNPN, CDR2 SVGIG (reference sequence). The DNA of the CDR3 is TGTGCCTGGAGTGTGTGGGACCGCAGGAATGAGCAGTTCTTC. Its protein product is CAWSVWDRRNEQFF.

The genes are TRBV30 and TRBJ2-7, with D perhaps TRBD1 or TRBD2 (5 bases each). Trimming removed 7 bases from V and 2 bases from J, with 15 bases in between. CDR3 length: 13 residues. CDR1 and CDR2 (germline): GTSNPN, SVGIG (reference sequence). The CDR3 bases are TGTGCCTCAACTGGGACGTCCACCTACGAGCAGTACTTC. It translates to CASTGTSTYEQYF.

The chain couples TRBV5-1 to TRBJ1-6; 8 nucleotides align to TRBD1. Germline CDR1 reads SGHRS; CDR2 reads YFSETQ. Trimming cost V 4 bases and J 7 bases; bases outside gene matches: 10. The CDR3 totals 16 residues. CDR3 sequence: CASSLRTGRANSPLHF. For the CDR3, the DNA is TGCGCCAGCAGCCTCCGGACAGGGAGAGCCAATTCACCCCTCCACTTT.